These 28 T cell receptor beta chains were sequenced from one sample in a study of beta chain features in type 1 diabetes. Reverse transcription of all isolated RNA meant that expressed TCRB transcripts were sequenced. TCRdb's copy holds only in-frame clones and misses some; the assay was immunoSEQ multiplex PCR. The sample lists roughly 330,000 clones; about 11% were seen once. Sequenced input: naive CD4+ T cells from blood. Receptor source: a woman aged 30 to 39 in good health.

This clone has just a few counts. The chain couples TRBV28 to TRBJ1-3; 7 nucleotides match TRBD1. V shed 7 bases and J 4 bases; nucleotides not matched to a gene: 10. The CDR3 is made up of 15 amino acids. Germline V lookup: CDR1 MDHEN, CDR2 SYDVKM. The CDR3 DNA reads as TGTGCCAGCAACGCAGGGGGAGCGGACGGAAACACCATATATTTT. Protein product: CASNAGGADGNTIYF.

This chain links TRBV18 with TRBJ2-7, with 11 bases that match TRBD1. This CDR3 is built from 16 residues. V trimming: 3 bases; J trimming: 0 bases; junction bases outside the gene matches: 4. Germline-derived CDR1 and CDR2 are KGHSH and LQKENI. Here the CDR3 DNA reads TGTGCCAGCTCACCCGTCGGGACAGGGGGCTCCTACGAGCAGTACTTC. Residues: CASSPVGTGGSYEQYF.

The chain links TRBV7-6 to TRBJ2-1, with 7 bases identical to TRBD1. With V trimmed by 3 bases and J by 6 bases, 2 bases remained unmatched. Germline CDR1 and CDR2: SGHVS and FNYEAQ. This CDR3 is built from 13 residues. Here the CDR3 reads CASSLTGSNEQFF. CDR3 sequence (DNA): TGTGCCAGCAGCTTGACAGGGAGCAATGAGCAGTTCTTC.

This clone was seen once. V is TRBV28 and J is TRBJ2-1; 12 bases are a match to TRBD2. The V gene's germline CDR1 is MDHEN and CDR2 SYDVKM. Trimming cost V 4 bases and J 9 bases; bases outside gene matches: 4. The CDR3 spans 14 residues. Written as DNA, the CDR3 is TGTGCCAGCAGTTCACTAGCGGGAGGAGTTGAGCAGTTCTTC. Translation gives CASSSLAGGVEQFF.

In this sample, this clone turned up a few times. The chain links TRBV29-1 to TRBJ2-2; a weak D match, TRBD1 (5 bases). V was cut by 5 bases and J by 3 bases, with 13 bases left in between. Germline values: CDR1 SQVTM, CDR2 ANQGSEA. The CDR3 has 14 amino acids. The CDR3 coding sequence is TGCAGCGTTCTCTCAGACAGCTACACCGGGGAGCTGTTTTTT. Translation: CSVLSDSYTGELFF.

This clone was counted only a few times. The gene calls are TRBV29-1 and TRBJ2-3; a weak D match, TRBD2 (6 bases). V lost 4 bases to trimming and J lost 2 bases, with 13 bases between them. From germline, CDR1 is SQVTM and CDR2 ANQGSEA. This CDR3 is 14 amino acids long. CDR3 sequence: CSVAHGDFTDTQYF. In DNA, the CDR3 is TGCAGCGTTGCCCACGGGGACTTCACAGATACGCAGTATTTT.

The chain is built from TRBV7-8 and TRBJ1-5, with 9 bases identical to TRBD1. Germline assignment: CDR1 SGHVS and CDR2 FQNEAQ. Trimming took 2 bases from V and 4 from J; bases not matched to a gene: 3. The CDR3 has 15 residues. The DNA for the CDR3 is TGTGCCAGCAGCTTACTAGGACAGGGGAATCAGCCCCAGCATTTT. Translating gives CASSLLGQGNQPQHF.

A few counts support this clone. This chain links TRBV27 with TRBJ2-3; tentatively, D is TRBD2 (6 bases). CDR3 length equals 14 residues. V lost 3 bases to trimming and J lost 1 base, with 8 bases between them. The germline CDR1 and CDR2 sequences are MNHEY and SMNVEV (reference sequence). The CDR3 here is CASSLWGGTDTQYF. The CDR3 coding sequence is TGTGCCAGCAGTTTGTGGGGGGGCACAGATACGCAGTATTTT.

This clone turned up a few times. The chain combines TRBV27 with TRBJ1-2, with 9 bases matching TRBD1. Per the germline V gene, CDR1 is MNHEY and CDR2 is SMNVEV (reference sequence). The length of the CDR3 is 15 residues. J was trimmed by 4 bases and V by 2 bases; bases with no gene match: 5. The DNA of the CDR3 is TGTGCCAGCAGTTTAGGGGGACAGGGAATCTATGGCTACACCTTC. Its translation: CASSLGGQGIYGYTF.

This clone has just a few counts. The genes are TRBV30 and TRBJ1-5, with a possible D match to TRBD1 (6 bases). The V end was cut by 0 bases, the J end by 5 bases, with 11 bases between. This CDR3 region has 14 residues. Germline-derived CDR1 and CDR2 are GTSNPN and SVGIG (reference sequence). The DNA of the CDR3 is TGTGCCTGGAGTGTACTACAGGGAGATCAGCCCCAGCATTTT. It translates to CAWSVLQGDQPQHF. The full variable domain, with the rest looked up from reference TRBV30 and TRBJ1-5, is SQTIHQWPATLVQPVGSPLSLECTVEGTSNPNLYWYRQAAGRGLQLLFYSVGIGQISSEVPQNLSASRPQDRQFILSSKKLLLSDSGFYLCAWSVLQGDQPQHFGDGTRLSIL.

This clone showed up just a few times. The genes are TRBV6-6 and TRBJ2-7; D is perhaps TRBD2 (6 bases). The CDR3 is made up of 12 amino acids. Germline V CDR1 and CDR2: MNHNY, SVGAGI (reference sequence). V gave up 8 bases and J gave up 6 bases, with 14 bases separating them. The CDR3 loop reads CASSGSSAEQYF. The DNA of the CDR3 is TGTGCCAGCTCCGGGAGTTCCGCCGAGCAGTACTTC.

This chain uses TRBV7-6 with TRBJ2-7; a weak D match, TRBD1 (6 bases). Germline CDR1 is SGHVS and CDR2 is FNYEAQ. The CDR3 consists of 16 residues. Trimming removed 5 bases from V and 6 bases from J, with 23 bases in between. DNA for the CDR3: TGTGCCAGCAGCCCGACGGGACAACAGCTCCTAGGCGAGCAGTACTTC. Translation gives CASSPTGQQLLGEQYF.

The chain employs TRBV5-4 and TRBJ2-3; maybe TRBD2 (6 bases). This CDR3 comprises 16 residues. Trimming cost V 1 base and J 7 bases, with 19 bases left between them. Germline V gene sequence: CDR1 SGHNT, CDR2 YYREEE (reference sequence). The CDR3 coding sequence is TGTGCCAGCAGCTTGTCGGGAGCGGCCGTTCGACATACGCAGTATTTT. Protein sequence: CASSLSGAAVRHTQYF.

The chain joins TRBV2 to TRBJ2-7; 7 nucleotides agree with TRBD2. The CDR3 has 14 amino acids. The V gene end was trimmed by 4 bases and the J gene end by 5 bases; junction bases not matched to a gene: 8. CDR1 and CDR2 from the germline V gene are SNHLY and FYNNEI. The CDR3 loop reads CASSVQGGFDEQYF. The CDR3 nucleotides read TGTGCCAGCAGTGTCCAGGGAGGGTTCGACGAGCAGTACTTC.

This chain uses TRBV28 with TRBJ1-5, with 9 bases that match TRBD1. The germline V gene encodes CDR1 MDHEN and CDR2 SYDVKM. The V and J ends lost 6 bases and 6 bases, in that order; junction bases with no gene match: 3. This CDR3 has 13 amino acids. CDR3 bases: TGTGCCAGCAGGGGGACAGGGTTTCAGCCCCAGCATTTT. It encodes CASRGTGFQPQHF.

The chain employs TRBV7-2 and TRBJ2-3, with 13 nucleotides matching TRBD2. The germline CDR1 and CDR2 sequences are SGHTA and FQGNSA. CDR3 size: 15 residues. V was pared by 6 bases and J by 4 bases, with 4 bases of the junction left unmatched. CDR3 sequence reads: CASRGLAGAADTQYF. The CDR3 nucleotides are TGTGCCAGCAGAGGACTAGCGGGAGCAGCAGATACGCAGTATTTT.

This clone was observed a handful of times. This chain links TRBV13 with TRBJ2-7, with 12 bases aligning to TRBD2. CDR1 PRHDT and CDR2 FYEKMQ come from the germline V gene (reference sequence). There are 15 residues in the CDR3. V dropped 5 bases and J dropped 6; count of bases not matched to a gene: 8. CDR3 sequence: CASSQRLAGELEQYF. DNA for the CDR3: TGTGCCAGCAGCCAACGACTAGCGGGAGAACTCGAGCAGTACTTC.

Note on this clone: Different DNA sequences within this sample yield the same CDR3. The chain has TRBV7-2 and TRBJ2-7; 8 bases fit TRBD2. After removal of 1 base from V and 0 bases from J, the junction contained 2 bases not matched to a gene. The CDR3 is 15 residues long. Germline-derived CDR1 and CDR2 are SGHTA and FQGNSA. The CDR3 region is CASSLGSGSSYEQYF. The CDR3 DNA follows: TGTGCCAGCAGCTTAGGAAGCGGGAGCTCCTACGAGCAGTACTTC.

The V gene is TRBV4-2, the J gene TRBJ2-4, with TRBD2 matching 8 bases. The CDR3 runs to 14 residues. V trimming: 6 bases; J trimming: 2 bases; junction bases outside the gene matches: 3. Germline CDR1 LGHNA, CDR2 YNFKEQ. In DNA form, the CDR3 reads TGTGCCAGCAGAAGCGGGGGTCCCAAAAACATTCAGTACTTC. This codes for CASRSGGPKNIQYF.

The chain employs TRBV29-1 and TRBJ1-4; 8 bases fit TRBD1. The CDR3 extends over 16 amino acids. Germline assignment: CDR1 SQVTM and CDR2 ANQGSEA. V shed 7 bases, J shed 7 bases, and the junction held 17 bases outside the gene matches. CDR3 nucleotide sequence: TGCAGCGCCTGGCTACTCGAAGACAGGGGATTTGAAAAACTGTTTTTT. Translated, it gives CSAWLLEDRGFEKLFF. The full variable domain, its missing parts supplied by reference TRBV29-1 and TRBJ1-4, is SAVISQKPSRDICQRGTSLTIQCQVDSQVTMMFWYRQQPGQSLTLIATANQGSEATYESGFVIDKFPISRPNLTFSTLTVSNMSPEDSSIYLCSAWLLEDRGFEKLFFGSGTQLSVL.

The V call is TRBV7-9, the J call TRBJ1-5, with 9 bases fitting TRBD1. From germline, CDR1 is SEHNR and CDR2 FQNEAQ (reference sequence). The CDR3 consists of 14 residues. The junction had 4 bases not matched to a gene; V was cut back by 5 bases and J by 5 bases. The CDR3 is CASSQGQGYQPQHF. The DNA of the CDR3 is TGTGCCAGCAGCCAAGGACAGGGGTATCAGCCCCAGCATTTT.

This clone was found a few times. CDR3 sequence: CSVRVGAARYEQYF. The CDR3 nucleotides are TGCAGCGTCCGGGTCGGAGCGGCGCGGTACGAGCAGTACTTC. The chain links TRBV29-1 to TRBJ2-7; weak D call: TRBD2 (5 bases). CDR1 is SQVTM and CDR2 is ANQGSEA in the germline V gene. V shed 6 bases and J shed 4 bases, with 19 bases lying between them. This CDR3 is 14 amino acids long.

This clone was counted only a few times. This chain connects TRBV29-1 to TRBJ2-5, with D perhaps matching TRBD2 (6 bases). The V end was cut by 3 bases, the J end by 5 bases, with 10 bases between. This CDR3 spans 12 amino acids. CDR1 and CDR2 (germline): SQVTM, ANQGSEA. The CDR3 DNA follows: TGCAGCGTTGATGGAGGGGTGGAGACCCAGTACTTC. The encoded protein is CSVDGGVETQYF.

This clone was found a few times. CDR3 sequence (DNA): TGTGCCAGCAGCAAGAGCGAAACTCCTTCCTACAATGAGCAGTTCTTC. Protein: CASSKSETPSYNEQFF. The V and J genes are TRBV11-1 and TRBJ2-1, with D unresolved. V was shortened by 5 bases and J by 1 base, with 15 bases between the two germline ends. There are 16 residues in the CDR3. Germline V gives CDR1 SGHAT, CDR2 FQDESV (reference sequence).

The chain employs TRBV11-3 and TRBJ2-1; the match to TRBD2 covers 10 bases. The CDR3 loop spans 15 amino acids. Germline CDR1 reads SGHNT; CDR2 reads YENEEA. Trimming removed 4 bases from V and 4 bases from J; junction bases left unmatched: 4. The CDR3 reads CASSSTSGAYNEQFF. In DNA form, the CDR3 reads TGTGCCAGCAGCTCTACTAGCGGGGCATACAATGAGCAGTTCTTC.

This clone showed up just a few times. The gene calls are TRBV4-2 and TRBJ2-2, with D hard to call. Trimming stripped 4 bases from V and 2 bases from J, with 8 bases between. Germline V gene sequence: CDR1 LGHNA, CDR2 YNFKEQ. The CDR3 runs to 14 residues. The chain's CDR3 is CASSLDLNTGELFF. The CDR3 DNA reads as TGTGCCAGCAGCCTAGACCTCAACACCGGGGAGCTGTTTTTT.

This rearrangement joins TRBV28 to TRBJ1-5, with unresolved D. Trimming stripped 2 bases from V and 11 bases from J, with 7 bases between. Germline CDR1 is MDHEN and CDR2 is SYDVKM. This CDR3 contains 11 residues. CDR3: CASSLLTAQHF. As DNA, the CDR3 is TGTGCCAGCAGTTTACTAACGGCCCAGCATTTT.

This clone was picked up a small number of times. The chain couples TRBV2 to TRBJ2-5; D gene uncertain. Germline V gene sequence: CDR1 SNHLY, CDR2 FYNNEI. Trimming removed 2 bases from V and 2 bases from J, with 6 bases in between. CDR3 length equals 13 residues. CDR3 amino acids: CASSEIIQETQYF. As DNA, the CDR3 is TGTGCCAGCAGTGAAATCATTCAAGAGACCCAGTACTTC.